The T cell receptor beta chain described here comes from a study of cytomegalovirus exposure and HLA in healthy donors. Study conclusions and caveats: Under 20,000 TCR beta sequences were associated with HLA alleles at 0.05 false discovery rate in a later analysis. Among the CMV-associated chains, three were confirmed in vitro as specific for CMV antigens. In presence/absence analyses, roughly uniform sequencing depth across donors was assumed. When the data were analyzed later, several of the most significant clusters appeared to be linked to common viral pathogens.

About this clone itself: Its antigen is currently unknown.

It was with 60 Vbeta and 13 Jbeta primers that the PCR ran. Produced via immunoSEQ multiplex PCR; TCRdb's table is partial and in-frame only. This table has roughly 160,000 clones, roughly 85% appearing once. This sequence was found in a man aged 30 to 45 in good health and CMV-seropositive. Material for sequencing was PBMCs.

The CDR3 loop is CASSLSLGTSYYEQYF. CDR3 sequence (DNA): TGTGCCAGCAGTTTAAGCCTTGGGACAAGTTACTACGAGCAGTACTTC. The V and J genes are TRBV27 and TRBJ2-7; TRBD1 might be the D (6 bases). Germline CDR1 is MNHEY and CDR2 is SMNVEV (reference sequence). The CDR3 length is 16 residues. V dropped 2 bases and J dropped 3 bases, with 17 bases sitting between them.